These T cell receptor beta chains were read from a single sample in a study of blood T cell repertoires in COVID-19. Sequencing used immunoSEQ multiplex PCR; TCRdb keeps in-frame clones, though not all of them. The sample yields some 250,000 clones, about four fifths seen once. The sample taken for sequencing was peripheral blood. Source of these receptors: a man in his forties with active or convalescent COVID-19. CDR3s include the opening cysteine and the closing phenylalanine or tryptophan. D genes are given only for firm matches. Size is stated for part of the rows, as once, few or many counts, or as a class when the clone is expanded.

V gene	J gene	D gene	clone size	CDR3 DNA	CDR3 protein
TRBV5-1	TRBJ2-4	TRBD2	few	TGCGCCAGCAGCTGGGGGACTAGCGGGAAAGCCAAAAACATTCAGTACTTC	CASSWGTSGKAKNIQYF
TRBV6-5	TRBJ2-3	NA	NA	TGTGCCAGCAAGGAGGGGGGGAGCACAGATACGCAGTATTTT	CASKEGGSTDTQYF
TRBV12-3/TRBV12-4	TRBJ2-3	NA	NA	TGTGCCAGCAGTTTTCCCGGGGGAGATACGCAGTATTTT	CASSFPGGDTQYF
TRBV5-1	TRBJ2-7	NA	NA	TGCGCCAGCACCCGAGGAGACTCCTACGAGCAGTACTTC	CASTRGDSYEQYF
TRBV6-4	TRBJ2-3	TRBD2	few	TGTGCCAGCAGTGCGGGAGGGGGCACAGATACGCAGTATTTT	CASSAGGGTDTQYF
TRBV3-1/TRBV3-2	TRBJ2-2	NA	NA	TGTGCCAGCAGCCAAGTCCAGGCCGCCGGGGAGCTGTTTTTT	CASSQVQAAGELFF
TRBV5-4	TRBJ2-7	TRBD1	NA	TGTGCCAGCAGCTTGGTATTAGGACAGGAGGCCTACGAGCAGTACTTC	CASSLVLGQEAYEQYF
TRBV2	TRBJ2-3	TRBD2	NA	TGTGCCAGCAGTTCCAGAGCGGGAGCTAGCACAGATACGCAGTATTTT	CASSSRAGASTDTQYF
TRBV30	TRBJ2-7	NA	NA	TGTGCCTCGACTTCCAGGGTTATCTCCTACGAGCAGTACTTC	CASTSRVISYEQYF
TRBV3-1/TRBV3-2	TRBJ2-2	TRBD1	NA	TGTGCCAGCGGACGGACAGGGAACGGGGAGCTGTTTTTT	CASGRTGNGELFF
TRBV4-1	TRBJ2-7	TRBD1	NA	TGCGCCAGCAGCCAAGAAGACAGGGAAAGAGGCGAGCAGTACTTC	CASSQEDRERGEQYF
TRBV5-1	TRBJ1-1	TRBD1	NA	TGCGCCAGCAGCGCCACAGGGGAGCCGAACACTGAAGCTTTCTTT	CASSATGEPNTEAFF
TRBV30	TRBJ2-7	TRBD1	once	TGTGCCTGGAGTCGGGGTCGAGGGGGACAGGGCTACGAGCAGTACTTC	CAWSRGRGGQGYEQYF
TRBV30	TRBJ1-4	NA	NA	TGTGCCTGGAGTCGTGGAGGAAGCGAAAAACTGTTTTTT	CAWSRGGSEKLFF
TRBV6-1	TRBJ1-4	TRBD1	few	TGTGCCAGCAGTGACGGGCAGGGGGAAAATGAAAAACTGTTTTTT	CASSDGQGENEKLFF
TRBV19	TRBJ1-6	TRBD1	NA	TGTGCCACTACCGGGACAGGGAGTTCACCCCTCCACTTT	CATTGTGSSPLHF
TRBV4-1	TRBJ1-3	NA	NA	TGCGCCAGCGCCAGAGTAATCGGGTCTGGAAACACCATATATTTT	CASARVIGSGNTIYF
TRBV30	TRBJ2-7	TRBD1	NA	TGTGCCTGTAACCCGGGACAGGGGGTTATTGGGGAGCAGTACTTC	CACNPGQGVIGEQYF
TRBV19	TRBJ1-2	NA	NA	TGTGCCAGTAGTATAGGTGGGGCAGGCGCCCTCCATGGCTACACCTTC	CASSIGGAGALHGYTF
TRBV5-1	TRBJ2-1	TRBD1	NA	TGCGCCAGCAGCTTGGACCGGCGGACAGGGGCCCCCAATGAGCAGTTCTTC	CASSLDRRTGAPNEQFF
TRBV9	TRBJ1-5	NA	NA	TGTGCCAGCAGCGTTTCCGGGTATAGCAATCAGCCCCAGCATTTT	CASSVSGYSNQPQHF
TRBV11-2	TRBJ2-2	NA	once	TGTGCCAGCAGCTACCAGCTGAGGTCCGGGGAGCTGTTTTTT	CASSYQLRSGELFF
TRBV9	TRBJ2-3	TRBD2	once	TGTGCCAGCAGCCGGAGCGGGACTAGCACAGATACGCAGTATTTT	CASSRSGTSTDTQYF
TRBV9	TRBJ2-2	TRBD1	NA	TGTGCCAGCAGCGTAGGAGCCCGAGGGGGACAGGGGGCTGACGGGGAGCTGTTTTTT	CASSVGARGGQGADGELFF
TRBV9	TRBJ2-1	TRBD2	once	TGTGCCAGCAGCGTAGGGGCGGGGGAATACAATGAGCAGTTCTTC	CASSVGAGEYNEQFF
TRBV4-2	TRBJ1-5	TRBD1	NA	TGTGCCAGCAGCCAGGCGGGCCGGACAGGGATTCATCAGCCCCAGCATTTT	CASSQAGRTGIHQPQHF
TRBV23-1	TRBJ2-7	NA	NA	TGCGCCAGCAGTCATACAGGGTACTACGAGCAGTACTTC	CASSHTGYYEQYF
TRBV29-1	TRBJ2-3	NA	few	TGCAGCTCCGAGCTGGGGGCGACAGATACGCAGTATTTT	CSSELGATDTQYF
TRBV7-9	TRBJ2-1	TRBD2	NA	TGTGCCAGCAGCTCCGGGACTAGCGCCAATGAGCAGTTCTTC	CASSSGTSANEQFF
TRBV4-3	TRBJ2-7	NA	NA	TGCGCCAGCAGCCAAGATAAGGACAACGAGCAGTACTTC	CASSQDKDNEQYF
TRBV5-6	TRBJ1-1	NA	once	TGTGCCAGCAGCTTCGGAGAGTCCCCTGAAGCTTTCTTT	CASSFGESPEAFF
TRBV6-5	TRBJ2-3	NA	NA	TGTGCCAGCACCACGTCCCCGGGGAACACAGATACGCAGTATTTT	CASTTSPGNTDTQYF
TRBV3-1/TRBV3-2	TRBJ2-7	TRBD2	NA	TGTGCCAGCAGCCAAGAGGGGGGAGGGGCCTACGAGCAGTACTTC	CASSQEGGGAYEQYF
TRBV2	TRBJ1-1	NA	NA	TGTGCCAGCGCCTGGAACAGGGTGTTGGTCACTGAAGCTTTCTTT	CASAWNRVLVTEAFF
TRBV5-1	TRBJ1-1	NA	NA	TGCGCCAGCTCACGACAGACGAACACTGAAGCTTTCTTT	CASSRQTNTEAFF
TRBV30	TRBJ2-2	NA	few	TGTGCCTGGGTCCGGACCGGGGAGCTGTTTTTT	CAWVRTGELFF
TRBV6-4	TRBJ1-1	NA	NA	TGTGCCAGCAGTGTGAAGGGGGACACTGAAGCTTTCTTT	CASSVKGDTEAFF
TRBV5-1	TRBJ2-6	NA	NA	TGCGCCAGCAGCTCCGGGGTGGCTGGGGCCAACGTCCTGACTTTC	CASSSGVAGANVLTF
TRBV6-5	TRBJ2-7	TRBD2	few	TGTGCCAGCAAACTAGCGGAGTCGAGCTCCTACGAGCAGTACTTC	CASKLAESSSYEQYF
TRBV18	TRBJ2-2	NA	NA	TGTGCCAGCTCACCGCGGGACTACACCGGGGAGCTGTTTTTT	CASSPRDYTGELFF
TRBV6-2/TRBV6-3	TRBJ2-3	NA	NA	TGTGCCAGCAGTTACTCCCAGTACGATACGCAGTATTTT	CASSYSQYDTQYF
TRBV19	TRBJ2-1	TRBD2	NA	TGTGCCAGTAGTGTACGCCTGACTAGCGGCTACTACAATGAGCAGTTCTTC	CASSVRLTSGYYNEQFF
TRBV9	TRBJ2-5	TRBD1	NA	TGTGCCAGCAGCGTAGGGTCAGGGGGTGTTGAGACCCAGTACTTC	CASSVGSGGVETQYF
TRBV14	TRBJ1-2	NA	NA	TGTGCCAGCAGCCAAGTCAATGCCGGGAAGAGAGGCTACACCTTC	CASSQVNAGKRGYTF
TRBV7-2	TRBJ2-3	NA	NA	TGTGCCAGCAGCCTCCAGGGTTTGGGCACAGATACGCAGTATTTT	CASSLQGLGTDTQYF
TRBV6-5	TRBJ1-1	NA	NA	TGTGCTTGTCAGGGGAGATGGAACACTGAAGCTTTCTTT	CACQGRWNTEAFF
TRBV5-1	TRBJ1-3	NA	NA	TGCGCCAGCAGCTTGGAGGGGAACTCTGGAAACACCATATATTTT	CASSLEGNSGNTIYF
TRBV3-1/TRBV3-2	TRBJ2-1	NA	NA	TGTGCCAGCAGCCAAGTGCCAGGGTCGTACAATGAGCAGTTCTTC	CASSQVPGSYNEQFF
TRBV10-3	TRBJ1-2	NA	NA	TGTGCCATCAGTGAGTCGAAAGGAAAACAGGGCTATGGCTACACCTTC	CAISESKGKQGYGYTF
TRBV18	TRBJ2-5	TRBD1	once	TGTGCCAGCTCACCGGACAGGGGGATCCAAGAGACCCAGTACTTC	CASSPDRGIQETQYF
TRBV24-1	TRBJ1-4	NA	NA	TGTGCCACCAGCTCTTCCAGGAATGAAAAACTGTTTTTT	CATSSSRNEKLFF
TRBV30	TRBJ1-6	TRBD1	once	TGTGCCTCAAACCCCGGGACAGGGGATAATTCACCCCTCCACTTT	CASNPGTGDNSPLHF
TRBV15	TRBJ1-2	NA	NA	TGTGCCACCAGCCCACAGGTTTCTAACTATGGCTACACCTTC	CATSPQVSNYGYTF
TRBV28	TRBJ1-2	TRBD1	NA	TGTGCCAGCAGTCCCCGGACAGGGTGGGATGGCTACACCTTC	CASSPRTGWDGYTF
TRBV11-2	TRBJ2-3	TRBD1	NA	TGTGCCAGCAGCTCACGGAAGGGGGCAGGTGCAGATACGCAGTATTTT	CASSSRKGAGADTQYF
TRBV4-1	TRBJ1-1	NA	NA	TGCGCCAGCAGCCAAGGGGGGCCCACTGAAGCTTTCTTT	CASSQGGPTEAFF
TRBV15	TRBJ2-5	NA	NA	TGTGCCACCAGCAGAGATCGGGAGACCCAGTACTTC	CATSRDRETQYF
TRBV6-5	TRBJ2-7	NA	NA	TGTGCCAGCAGCGCCGGGAATAGCCGCGAGCAGTACTTC	CASSAGNSREQYF
TRBV18	TRBJ1-2	NA	NA	TGTGCCAGCTCACCACAGGAGGCAGGTCTCTATGGCTACACCTTC	CASSPQEAGLYGYTF